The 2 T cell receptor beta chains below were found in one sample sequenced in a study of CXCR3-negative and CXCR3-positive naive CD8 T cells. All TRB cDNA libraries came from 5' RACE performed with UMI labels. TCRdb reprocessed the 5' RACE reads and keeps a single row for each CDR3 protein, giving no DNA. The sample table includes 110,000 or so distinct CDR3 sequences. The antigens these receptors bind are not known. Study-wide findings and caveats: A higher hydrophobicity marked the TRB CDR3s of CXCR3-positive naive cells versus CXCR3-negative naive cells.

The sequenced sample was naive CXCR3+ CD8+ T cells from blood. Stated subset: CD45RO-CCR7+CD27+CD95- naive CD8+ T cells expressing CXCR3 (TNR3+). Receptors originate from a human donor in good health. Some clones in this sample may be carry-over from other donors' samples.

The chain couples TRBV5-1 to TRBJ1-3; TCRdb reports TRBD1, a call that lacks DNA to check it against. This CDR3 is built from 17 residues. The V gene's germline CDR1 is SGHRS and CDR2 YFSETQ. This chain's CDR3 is CASSGPGTGSSGNTIYF.

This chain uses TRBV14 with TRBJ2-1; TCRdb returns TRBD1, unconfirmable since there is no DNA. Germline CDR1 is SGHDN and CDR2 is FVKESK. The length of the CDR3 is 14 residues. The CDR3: CASSPTGGRTVQFF. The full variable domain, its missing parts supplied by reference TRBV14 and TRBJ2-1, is EAGVTQFPSHSVIEKGQTVTLRCDPISGHDNLYWYRRVMGKEIKFLLHFVKESKQDESGMPNNRFLAERTGGTYSTLKVQPAELEDSGVYFCASSPTGGRTVQFFGPGTRLTVL.